The present T cell receptor beta chain was sequenced within a study of neurological immune-mediated disorders. This clonotype was seen many times. Time point indicated: longitudinal time-point 1 (baseline). The healthy controls volunteered at a blood bank in Maryland, USA. The authors made cDNA by 5'RACE with 10-nucleotide random UMIs. Via MiXCR, TCRdb re-called the 5' RACE reads, giving one row per CDR3 protein. The sample includes about 49,000 distinct CDR3 sequences, more than 8% of them seen just once. The sequenced sample consisted of PBMCs. The TCR comes from a woman in her thirties or forties in good health.

The CDR3 spells CASSYSFGGGQPQHF. CDR3 sequence (DNA): TGTGCCAGCAGTTACTCGTTCGGGGGGGGTCAGCCCCAGCATTTT. The chain is built from TRBV6-5 and TRBJ1-5; D is possibly TRBD1 (5 bases). The CDR3 has 15 amino acids. The V gene lost 0 bases and the J gene lost 6 bases, with 12 bases spanning the gap. The germline V gene encodes CDR1 MNHEY and CDR2 SVGAGI.